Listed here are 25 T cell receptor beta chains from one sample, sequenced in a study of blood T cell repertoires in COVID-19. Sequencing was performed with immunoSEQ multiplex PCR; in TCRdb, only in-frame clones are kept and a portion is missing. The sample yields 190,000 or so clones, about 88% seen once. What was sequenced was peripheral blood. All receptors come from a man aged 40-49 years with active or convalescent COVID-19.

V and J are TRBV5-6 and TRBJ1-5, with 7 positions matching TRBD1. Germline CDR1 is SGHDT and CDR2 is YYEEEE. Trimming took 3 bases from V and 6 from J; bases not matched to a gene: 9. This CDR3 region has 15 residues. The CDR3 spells CASSSRQGGIQPQHF. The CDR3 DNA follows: TGTGCCAGCAGCTCCCGACAGGGTGGGATTCAGCCCCAGCATTTT.

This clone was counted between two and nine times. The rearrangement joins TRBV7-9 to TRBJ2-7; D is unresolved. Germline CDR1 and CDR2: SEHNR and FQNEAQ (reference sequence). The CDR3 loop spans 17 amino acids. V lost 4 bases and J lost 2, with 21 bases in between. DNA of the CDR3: TGTGCCAGCAGCTCACTCAAATGTCGGCGGCTGACCTACGAGCAGTACTTC. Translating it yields CASSSLKCRRLTYEQYF.

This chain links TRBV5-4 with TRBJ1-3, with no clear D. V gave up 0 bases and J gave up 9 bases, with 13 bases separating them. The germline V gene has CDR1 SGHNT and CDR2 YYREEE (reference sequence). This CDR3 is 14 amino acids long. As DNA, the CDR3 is TGTGCCAGCAGCTTGGGGGCCGAGATAGGCACCATATATTTT. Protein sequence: CASSLGAEIGTIYF.

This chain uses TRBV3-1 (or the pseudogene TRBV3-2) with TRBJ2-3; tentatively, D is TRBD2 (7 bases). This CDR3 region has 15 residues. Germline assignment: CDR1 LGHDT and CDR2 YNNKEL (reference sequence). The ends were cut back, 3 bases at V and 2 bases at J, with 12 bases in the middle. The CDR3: CASSHGGQLTDTQYF. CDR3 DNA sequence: TGTGCCAGCAGCCACGGGGGGCAACTCACAGATACGCAGTATTTT.

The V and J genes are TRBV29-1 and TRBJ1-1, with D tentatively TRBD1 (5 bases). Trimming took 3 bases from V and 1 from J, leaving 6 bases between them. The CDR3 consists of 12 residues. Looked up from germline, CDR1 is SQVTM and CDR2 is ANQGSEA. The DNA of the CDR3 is TGCAGCGTTGAGGACACGAACACTGAAGCTTTCTTT. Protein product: CSVEDTNTEAFF.

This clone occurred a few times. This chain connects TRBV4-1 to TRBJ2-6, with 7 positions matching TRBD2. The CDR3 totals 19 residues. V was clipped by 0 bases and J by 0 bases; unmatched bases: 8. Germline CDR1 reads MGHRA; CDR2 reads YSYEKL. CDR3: CASSQESSGLYSGANVLTF. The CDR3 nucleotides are TGCGCCAGCAGCCAAGAATCTAGCGGACTATACTCTGGGGCCAACGTCCTGACTTTC.

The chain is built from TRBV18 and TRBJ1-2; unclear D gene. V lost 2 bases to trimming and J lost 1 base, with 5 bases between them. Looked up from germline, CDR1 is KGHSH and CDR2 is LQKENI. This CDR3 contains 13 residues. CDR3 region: CASSPTINYGYTF. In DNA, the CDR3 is TGTGCCAGCTCACCAACTATTAACTATGGCTACACCTTC. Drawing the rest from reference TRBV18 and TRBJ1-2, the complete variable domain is NAGVMQNPRHLVRRRGQEARLRCSPMKGHSHVYWYRQLPEEGLKFMVYLQKENIIDESGMPKERFSAEFPKEGPSILRIQQVVRGDSAAYFCASSPTINYGYTFGSGTRLTVV.

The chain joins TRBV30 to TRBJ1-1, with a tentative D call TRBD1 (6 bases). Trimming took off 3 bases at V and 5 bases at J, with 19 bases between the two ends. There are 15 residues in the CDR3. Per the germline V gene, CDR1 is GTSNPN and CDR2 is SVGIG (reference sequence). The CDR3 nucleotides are TGTGCCTGGAGGCCCCCGGGCAGGGGCTTGACTGAAGCTTTCTTT. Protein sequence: CAWRPPGRGLTEAFF.

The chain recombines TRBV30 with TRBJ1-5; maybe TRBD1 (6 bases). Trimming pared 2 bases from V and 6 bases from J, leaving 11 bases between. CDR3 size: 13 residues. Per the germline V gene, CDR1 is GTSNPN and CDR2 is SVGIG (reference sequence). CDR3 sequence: CAWSRGGGQPQHF. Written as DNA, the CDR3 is TGTGCCTGGAGTAGGGGGGGCGGTCAGCCCCAGCATTTT. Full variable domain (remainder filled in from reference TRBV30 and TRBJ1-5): SQTIHQWPATLVQPVGSPLSLECTVEGTSNPNLYWYRQAAGRGLQLLFYSVGIGQISSEVPQNLSASRPQDRQFILSSKKLLLSDSGFYLCAWSRGGGQPQHFGDGTRLSIL.

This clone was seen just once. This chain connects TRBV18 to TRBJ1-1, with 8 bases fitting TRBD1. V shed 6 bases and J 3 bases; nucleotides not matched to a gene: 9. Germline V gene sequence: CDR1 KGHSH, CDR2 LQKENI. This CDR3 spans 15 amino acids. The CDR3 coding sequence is TGTGCCAGCTCCCCTAAGACAGGGGCGGACACTGAAGCTTTCTTT. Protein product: CASSPKTGADTEAFF.

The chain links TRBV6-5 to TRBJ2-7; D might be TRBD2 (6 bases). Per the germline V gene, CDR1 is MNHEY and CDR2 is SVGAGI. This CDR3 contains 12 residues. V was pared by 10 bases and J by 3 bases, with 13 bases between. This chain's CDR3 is CATEGHSYEQYF. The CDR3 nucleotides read TGTGCCACGGAGGGTCACAGCTACGAGCAGTACTTC.

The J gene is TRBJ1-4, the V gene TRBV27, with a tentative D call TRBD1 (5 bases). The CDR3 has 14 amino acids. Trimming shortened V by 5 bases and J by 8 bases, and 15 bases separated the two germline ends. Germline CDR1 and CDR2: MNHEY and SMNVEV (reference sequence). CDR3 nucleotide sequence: TGTGCCAGCAGTCCCCCACCTGGGGGGGAAAAACTGTTTTTT. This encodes CASSPPPGGEKLFF.

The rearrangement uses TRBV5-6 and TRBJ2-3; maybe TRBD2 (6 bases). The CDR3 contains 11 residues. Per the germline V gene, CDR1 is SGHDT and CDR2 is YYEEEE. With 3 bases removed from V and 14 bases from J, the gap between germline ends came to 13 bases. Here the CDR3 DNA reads TGTGCCAGCAGCTCCGGGGAGGTGGTGTATTTT. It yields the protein CASSSGEVVYF.

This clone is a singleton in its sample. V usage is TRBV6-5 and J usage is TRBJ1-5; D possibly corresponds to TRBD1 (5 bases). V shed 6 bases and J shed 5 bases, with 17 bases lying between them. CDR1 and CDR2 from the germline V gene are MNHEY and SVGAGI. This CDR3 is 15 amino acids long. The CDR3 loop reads CASRPQVFSDQPQHF. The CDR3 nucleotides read TGTGCCAGCAGGCCACAGGTCTTTTCAGATCAGCCCCAGCATTTT.

CDR3 sequence (DNA): TGTGCCAGCGGCTCCCCGACGGGACAGAATGAAAAACTGTTTTTT. Protein: CASGSPTGQNEKLFF. This chain links TRBV28 with TRBJ1-4, with 7 bases aligning to TRBD1. The V and J ends lost 8 bases and 5 bases, in that order; junction bases with no gene match: 11. CDR1 is MDHEN and CDR2 is SYDVKM in the germline V gene. The CDR3 sequence is 15 residues long.

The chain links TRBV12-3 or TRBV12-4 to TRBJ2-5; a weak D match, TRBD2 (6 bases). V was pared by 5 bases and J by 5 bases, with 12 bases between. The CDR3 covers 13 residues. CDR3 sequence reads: CASSQTRGETQYF. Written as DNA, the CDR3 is TGTGCCAGCAGTCAGACTAGAGGGGAGACCCAGTACTTC.

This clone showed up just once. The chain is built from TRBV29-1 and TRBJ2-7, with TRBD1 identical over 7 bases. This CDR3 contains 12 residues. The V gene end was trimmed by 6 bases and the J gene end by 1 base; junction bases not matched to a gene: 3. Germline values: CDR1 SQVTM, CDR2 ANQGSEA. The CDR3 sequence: CSVGDRSYEQYF. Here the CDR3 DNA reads TGCAGCGTCGGGGACAGATCCTACGAGCAGTACTTC.

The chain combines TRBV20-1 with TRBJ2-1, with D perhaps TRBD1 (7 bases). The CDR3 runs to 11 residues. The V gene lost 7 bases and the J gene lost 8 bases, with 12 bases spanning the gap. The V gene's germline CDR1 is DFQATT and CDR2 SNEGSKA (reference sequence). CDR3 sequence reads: CSGQGGDEQFF. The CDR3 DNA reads TGCAGTGGGCAGGGGGGCGATGAGCAGTTCTTC.

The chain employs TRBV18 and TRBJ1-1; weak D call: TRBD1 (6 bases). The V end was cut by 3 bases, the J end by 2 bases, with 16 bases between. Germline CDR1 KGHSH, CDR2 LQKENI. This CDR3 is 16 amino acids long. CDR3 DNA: TGTGCCAGCTCACCGGAACAGGGACCCCTTAACACTGAAGCTTTCTTT. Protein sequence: CASSPEQGPLNTEAFF. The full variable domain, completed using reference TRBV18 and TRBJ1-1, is NAGVMQNPRHLVRRRGQEARLRCSPMKGHSHVYWYRQLPEEGLKFMVYLQKENIIDESGMPKERFSAEFPKEGPSILRIQQVVRGDSAAYFCASSPEQGPLNTEAFFGQGTRLTVV.

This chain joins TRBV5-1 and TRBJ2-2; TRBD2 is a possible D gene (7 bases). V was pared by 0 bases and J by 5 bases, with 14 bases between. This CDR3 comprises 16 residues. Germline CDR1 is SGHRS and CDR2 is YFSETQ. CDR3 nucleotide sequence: TGCGCCAGCAGCTTGGTTACGGGGGGCTGGACCGGGGAGCTGTTTTTT. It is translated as CASSLVTGGWTGELFF.

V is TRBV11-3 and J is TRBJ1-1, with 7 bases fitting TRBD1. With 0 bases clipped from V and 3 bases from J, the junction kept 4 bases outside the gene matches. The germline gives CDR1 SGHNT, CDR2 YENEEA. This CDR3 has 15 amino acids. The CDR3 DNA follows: TGTGCCAGCAGCTTAGAGAGGACAGGAGACACTGAAGCTTTCTTT. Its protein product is CASSLERTGDTEAFF. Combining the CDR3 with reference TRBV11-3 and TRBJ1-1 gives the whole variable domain EAGVVQSPRYKIIEKKQPVAFWCNPISGHNTLYWYLQNLGQGPELLIRYENEEAVDDSQLPKDRFSAERLKGVDSTLKIQPAELGDSAVYLCASSLERTGDTEAFFGQGTRLTVV.

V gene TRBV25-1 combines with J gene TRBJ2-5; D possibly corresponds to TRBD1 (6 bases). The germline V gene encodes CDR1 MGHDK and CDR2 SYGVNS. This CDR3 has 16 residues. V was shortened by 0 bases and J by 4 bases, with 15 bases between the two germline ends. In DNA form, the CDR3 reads TGTGCCAGCAGTGAATATTTCGACTGGGGGCCAGAGACCCAGTACTTC. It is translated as CASSEYFDWGPETQYF.

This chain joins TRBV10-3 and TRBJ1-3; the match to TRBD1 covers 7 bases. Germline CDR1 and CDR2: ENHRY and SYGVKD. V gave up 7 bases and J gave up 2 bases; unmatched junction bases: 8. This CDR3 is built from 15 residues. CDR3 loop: CAITPTGPTGNTIYF. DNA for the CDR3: TGTGCCATCACCCCGACAGGGCCAACTGGAAACACCATATATTTT.

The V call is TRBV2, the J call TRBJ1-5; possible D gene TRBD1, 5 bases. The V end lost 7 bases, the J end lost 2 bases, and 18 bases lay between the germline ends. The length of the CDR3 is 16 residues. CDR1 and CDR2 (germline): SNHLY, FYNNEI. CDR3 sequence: CASNRNYPWGNQPQHF. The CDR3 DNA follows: TGTGCCAGCAACAGGAACTATCCCTGGGGCAATCAGCCCCAGCATTTT.

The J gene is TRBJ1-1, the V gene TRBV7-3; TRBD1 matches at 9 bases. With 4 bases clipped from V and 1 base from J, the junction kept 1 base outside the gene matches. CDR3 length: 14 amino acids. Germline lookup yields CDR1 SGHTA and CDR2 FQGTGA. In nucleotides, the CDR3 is TGTGCCAGCAGCTCGGGACAGGGGAACACTGAAGCTTTCTTT. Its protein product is CASSSGQGNTEAFF. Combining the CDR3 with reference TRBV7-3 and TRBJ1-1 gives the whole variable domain GAGVSQTPSNKVTEKGKYVELRCDPISGHTALYWYRQSLGQGPEFLIYFQGTGAADDSGLPNDRFFAVRPEGSVSTLKIQRTERGDSAVYLCASSSGQGNTEAFFGQGTRLTVV.